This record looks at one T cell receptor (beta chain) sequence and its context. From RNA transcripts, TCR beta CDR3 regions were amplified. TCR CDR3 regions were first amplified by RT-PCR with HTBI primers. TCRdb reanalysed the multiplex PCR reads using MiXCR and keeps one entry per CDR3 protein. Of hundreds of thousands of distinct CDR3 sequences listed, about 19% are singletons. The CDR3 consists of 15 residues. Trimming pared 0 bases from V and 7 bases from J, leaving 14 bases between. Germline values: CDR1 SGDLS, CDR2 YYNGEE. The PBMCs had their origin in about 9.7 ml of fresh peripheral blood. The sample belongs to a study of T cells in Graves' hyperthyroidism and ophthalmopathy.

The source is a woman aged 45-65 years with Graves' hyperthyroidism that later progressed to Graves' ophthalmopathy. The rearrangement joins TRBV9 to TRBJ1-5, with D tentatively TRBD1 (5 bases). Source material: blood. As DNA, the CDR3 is TGTGCCAGCAGCGTAGGGGCAGGGCAGAGGCAGCCCCAGCATTTT. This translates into CASSVGAGQRQPQHF.